This entry lists 17 T cell receptor beta chains sequenced from one sample in a study of cytomegalovirus exposure and HLA in healthy donors. Generated by immunoSEQ multiplex PCR, the TCRdb table keeps only in-frame clones and is missing some. The repertoire holds 200,000 to 250,000 clones, with around 80% as singletons. The specimen was PBMCs. The receptors derive from a woman aged 25-40 years in good health and CMV-seropositive.

This chain connects TRBV7-2 to TRBJ2-1, with D unclear. Germline V lookup: CDR1 SGHTA, CDR2 FQGNSA. This CDR3 is 12 amino acids long. V was trimmed by 5 bases and J by 10 bases, leaving 12 bases between them. The CDR3 bases are TGTGCCAGCAGCCACATTCAGAGAGAGCAGTTCTTC. It codes for CASSHIQREQFF.

The genes are TRBV11-3 and TRBJ1-3; tentative D call: TRBD1 (5 bases). Germline V lookup: CDR1 SGHNT, CDR2 YENEEA. The V end lost 8 bases, the J end lost 2 bases, and 13 bases lay between the germline ends. The CDR3 is made up of 14 amino acids. The CDR3 protein is CASGVTGPGNTIYF. The CDR3 coding sequence is TGTGCCAGCGGCGTTACGGGGCCTGGAAACACCATATATTTT.

J is TRBJ2-3 and V is TRBV30; 8 bases are a match to TRBD1. CDR3 length: 13 amino acids. The ends lost 3 bases at V and 6 bases at J; junction bases unmatched: 5. CDR1 and CDR2 (germline): GTSNPN, SVGIG (reference sequence). The CDR3 DNA follows: TGTGCCTGGAGGTCAGGGGGCGCGGATACGCAGTATTTT. This gives the protein CAWRSGGADTQYF.

V and J are TRBV7-8 and TRBJ2-1; TRBD2 might be the D (5 bases). Germline values: CDR1 SGHVS, CDR2 FQNEAQ. Trimming shortened V by 5 bases and J by 8 bases, and 13 bases separated the two germline ends. This CDR3 has 13 amino acids. CDR3 in DNA: TGTGCCAGCAGCCGCGGGCGAGAGGATGAGCAGTTCTTC. Amino acids: CASSRGREDEQFF.

The rearrangement uses TRBV25-1 and TRBJ1-1, with D uncertain. Trimming cost V 7 bases and J 1 base, with 10 bases left between them. This CDR3 spans 13 amino acids. Germline CDR1 is MGHDK and CDR2 is SYGVNS. CDR3 bases: TGTGCCAGCACTCGGGGAGGGAACACTGAAGCTTTCTTT. Protein: CASTRGGNTEAFF.

V usage is TRBV28 and J usage is TRBJ1-5, with a possible D match to TRBD1 (5 bases). Between the trimmed V and J ends, which lost 8 bases and 5 bases, there was a span of 10 bases. Per the germline V gene, CDR1 is MDHEN and CDR2 is SYDVKM. The CDR3 totals 12 residues. The CDR3 protein is CASGGSYQPQHF. The CDR3 nucleotides read TGTGCCAGCGGGGGGTCCTATCAGCCCCAGCATTTT. Together with reference TRBV28 and TRBJ1-5, the CDR3 gives the full variable domain: DVKVTQSSRYLVKRTGEKVFLECVQDMDHENMFWYRQDPGLGLRLIYFSYDVKMKEKGDIPEGYSVSREKKERFSLILESASTNQTSMYLCASGGSYQPQHFGDGTRLSIL.

The V and J genes are TRBV27 and TRBJ1-5, with 8 bases identical to TRBD1. Per the germline V gene, CDR1 is MNHEY and CDR2 is SMNVEV (reference sequence). V shed 5 bases, J shed 9 bases, and the junction held 12 bases outside the gene matches. The CDR3 totals 15 residues. Here the CDR3 reads CASSPRRQGYSPQHF. CDR3 coding DNA: TGTGCCAGCAGTCCTAGGAGACAGGGGTATTCGCCCCAGCATTTT.

V gene TRBV6-5 combines with J gene TRBJ2-7; a weak D match, TRBD2 (6 bases). V lost 1 base to trimming and J lost 4 bases, with 8 bases between them. The CDR3 has 13 amino acids. Germline loops: CDR1 MNHEY, CDR2 SVGAGI. CDR3 loop: CASSYFRGYEQYF. DNA of the CDR3: TGTGCCAGCAGTTACTTTCGGGGGTACGAGCAGTACTTC.

The rearrangement uses TRBV5-1 and TRBJ2-7; no definite D call. Germline CDR1 and CDR2: SGHRS and YFSETQ. The CDR3 is 12 residues long. Trimming removed 2 bases from V and 4 bases from J, with 7 bases in between. The CDR3 DNA is TGCGCCAGCAGCTTCGACGGGTACGAGCAGTACTTC. Amino acid sequence: CASSFDGYEQYF.

The chain is built from TRBV29-1 and TRBJ2-1; D is perhaps TRBD2 (5 bases). V was trimmed by 2 bases and J by 0 bases, leaving 11 bases between them. The germline CDR1 and CDR2 sequences are SQVTM and ANQGSEA. There are 15 residues in the CDR3. The CDR3 is CSVESSRLSYNEQFF. The CDR3 nucleotides read TGCAGCGTTGAATCTAGCAGACTCTCCTACAATGAGCAGTTCTTC.

The genes are TRBV9 and TRBJ2-1; 11 positions match TRBD2. Germline CDR1 reads SGDLS; CDR2 reads YYNGEE. The CDR3 is 17 residues long. Unmatched junction bases numbered 7, after V lost 0 bases and J lost 5 bases. CDR3 residues: CASSVGGIAGGDNEQFF. The CDR3 bases are TGTGCCAGCAGCGTAGGAGGAATAGCGGGAGGGGACAATGAGCAGTTCTTC.

The chain recombines TRBV11-1 with TRBJ2-3; D possibly corresponds to TRBD2 (6 bases). V was shortened by 3 bases and J by 4 bases, with 14 bases between the two germline ends. This CDR3 is built from 15 residues. Germline values: CDR1 SGHAT, CDR2 FQDESV (reference sequence). The CDR3 coding sequence is TGTGCCAGCAGCTTTTGGGGAGGTAACGCAGATACGCAGTATTTT. Its protein is CASSFWGGNADTQYF.

The V and J genes are TRBV6-5 and TRBJ1-5, with D unresolved. This CDR3 contains 15 residues. Germline V gene data show CDR1 as MNHEY and CDR2 as SVGAGI. Trimming removed 0 bases at V and 3 bases at J, with 9 bases between. CDR3 bases: TGTGCCAGCAGTTACTCTGACAACCTCAATCAGCCCCAGCATTTT. Its translation is CASSYSDNLNQPQHF.

The J gene is TRBJ2-7, the V gene TRBV14; D remains ambiguous. The CDR3 spans 14 residues. Germline CDR1 reads SGHDN; CDR2 reads FVKESK. Trimming left V 1 base short and J 0 bases short, with 7 bases between. The CDR3 DNA reads TGTGCCAGCAGCCAAGCCATCTACTCCTACGAGCAGTACTTC. This encodes CASSQAIYSYEQYF.

This clone came up once. The gene calls are TRBV28 and TRBJ1-2; TRBD1 matches at 7 bases. The CDR3 is 13 residues long. V was clipped by 3 bases and J by 2 bases; unmatched bases: 0. CDR1 is MDHEN, CDR2 SYDVKM, per germline. Here the CDR3 DNA reads TGTGCCAGCAGTTTGGACAGGAACTATGGCTACACCTTC. Translation: CASSLDRNYGYTF.

The table lists this clone with a count of one. V and J are TRBV5-8 and TRBJ1-1; D not certain. Trimming shortened V by 4 bases and J by 0 bases, and 10 bases separated the two germline ends. The CDR3 is made up of 14 amino acids. The germline V gene encodes CDR1 SGHTS and CDR2 YDEGEE. CDR3 residues: CASSPLAVNTEAFF. CDR3 coding DNA: TGTGCCAGCAGCCCTCTTGCGGTGAACACTGAAGCTTTCTTT.

The chain couples TRBV2 to TRBJ1-4; 7 bases align to TRBD1. The CDR3 is made up of 14 amino acids. With V trimmed by 10 bases and J by 8 bases, 13 bases remained unmatched. Germline CDR1 is SNHLY and CDR2 is FYNNEI. Here the CDR3 reads CATMLGGVKEKLFF. CDR3 DNA: TGTGCCACCATGCTAGGGGGCGTGAAGGAAAAACTGTTTTTT.